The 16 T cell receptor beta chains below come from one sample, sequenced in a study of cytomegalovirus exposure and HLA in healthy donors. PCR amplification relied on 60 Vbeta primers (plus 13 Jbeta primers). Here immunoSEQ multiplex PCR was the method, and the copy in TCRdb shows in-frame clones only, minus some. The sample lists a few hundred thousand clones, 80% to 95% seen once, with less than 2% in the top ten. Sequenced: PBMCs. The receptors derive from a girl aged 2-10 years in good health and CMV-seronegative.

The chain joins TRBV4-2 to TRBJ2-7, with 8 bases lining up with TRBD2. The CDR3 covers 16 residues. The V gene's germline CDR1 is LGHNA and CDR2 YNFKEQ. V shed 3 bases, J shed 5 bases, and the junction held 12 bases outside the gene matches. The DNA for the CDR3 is TGTGCCAGCAGCCAGACCGTCCAGCGGGGGTCCCACGAGCAGTACTTC. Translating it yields CASSQTVQRGSHEQYF.

The chain's CDR3 is CASSEYKLFF. The DNA for the CDR3 is TGTGCCAGCAGTGAATATAAACTGTTTTTT. The chain recombines TRBV6-1 with TRBJ1-4; D remains ambiguous. This CDR3 is built from 10 residues. Germline V gene data show CDR1 as MNHNS and CDR2 as SASEGT. Trimming removed 2 bases at V and 11 bases at J, with 3 bases between.

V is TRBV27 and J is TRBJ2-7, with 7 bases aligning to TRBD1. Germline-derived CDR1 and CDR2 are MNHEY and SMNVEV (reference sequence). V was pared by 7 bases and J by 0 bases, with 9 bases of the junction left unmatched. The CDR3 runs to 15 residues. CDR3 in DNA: TGTGCCAGCAAGTTAGGGGGCGCGGGCTCCTACGAGCAGTACTTC. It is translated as CASKLGGAGSYEQYF.

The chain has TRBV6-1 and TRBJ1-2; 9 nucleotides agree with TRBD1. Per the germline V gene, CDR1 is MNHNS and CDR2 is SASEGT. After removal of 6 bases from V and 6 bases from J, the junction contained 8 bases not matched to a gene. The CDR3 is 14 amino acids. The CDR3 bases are TGTGCCAGCAGCGGGACAGGGAATATCGATGGCTACACCTTC. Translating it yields CASSGTGNIDGYTF.

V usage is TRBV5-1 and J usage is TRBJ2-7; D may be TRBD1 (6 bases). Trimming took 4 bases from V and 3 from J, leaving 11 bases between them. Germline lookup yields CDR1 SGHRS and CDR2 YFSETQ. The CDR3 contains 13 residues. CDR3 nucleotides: TGCGCCAGCAGCACAGGGACCGTCTACGAGCAGTACTTC. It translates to CASSTGTVYEQYF.

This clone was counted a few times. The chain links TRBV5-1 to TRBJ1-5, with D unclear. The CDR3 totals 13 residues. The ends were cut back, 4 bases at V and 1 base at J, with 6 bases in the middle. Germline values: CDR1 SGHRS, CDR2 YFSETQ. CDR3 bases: TGCGCCAGCAGCACCTACAGCAATCAGCCCCAGCATTTT. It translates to CASSTYSNQPQHF.

The CDR3 sequence is CASSLESQGYEQYF. The CDR3 DNA follows: TGTGCCAGCAGTTTGGAATCGCAGGGCTACGAGCAGTACTTC. This chain connects TRBV27 to TRBJ2-7, with D possibly TRBD1 on 5 matching bases. The V and J ends lost 3 bases and 3 bases respectively, with 12 bases between them. Germline V gene sequence: CDR1 MNHEY, CDR2 SMNVEV (reference sequence). The CDR3 has 14 residues.

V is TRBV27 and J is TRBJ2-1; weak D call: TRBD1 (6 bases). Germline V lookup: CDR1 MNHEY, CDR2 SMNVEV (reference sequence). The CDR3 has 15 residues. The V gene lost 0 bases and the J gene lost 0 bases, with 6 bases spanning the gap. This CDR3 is CASSLSRGSYNEQFF. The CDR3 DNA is TGTGCCAGCAGTTTATCCAGGGGCTCCTACAATGAGCAGTTCTTC.

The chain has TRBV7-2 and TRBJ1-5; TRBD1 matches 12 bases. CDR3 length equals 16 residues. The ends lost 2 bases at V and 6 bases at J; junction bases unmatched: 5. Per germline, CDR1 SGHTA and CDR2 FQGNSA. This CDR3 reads CASSLMGQGAVQPQHF. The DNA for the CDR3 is TGTGCCAGCAGCTTAATGGGACAGGGGGCCGTTCAGCCCCAGCATTTT.

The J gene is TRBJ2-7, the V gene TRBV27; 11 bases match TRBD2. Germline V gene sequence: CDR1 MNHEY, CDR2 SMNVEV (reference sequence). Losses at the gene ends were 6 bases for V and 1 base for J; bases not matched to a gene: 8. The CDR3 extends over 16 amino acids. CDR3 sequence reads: CASRSYSGGASYEQYF. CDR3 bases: TGTGCCAGCAGATCCTATAGCGGGGGGGCTTCCTACGAGCAGTACTTC.

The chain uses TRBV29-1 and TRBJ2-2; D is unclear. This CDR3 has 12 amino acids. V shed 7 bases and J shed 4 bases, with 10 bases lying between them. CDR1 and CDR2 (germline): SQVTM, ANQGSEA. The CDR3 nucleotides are TGCAGCGCCCGGTCGAGCACCGGGGAGCTGTTTTTT. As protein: CSARSSTGELFF.

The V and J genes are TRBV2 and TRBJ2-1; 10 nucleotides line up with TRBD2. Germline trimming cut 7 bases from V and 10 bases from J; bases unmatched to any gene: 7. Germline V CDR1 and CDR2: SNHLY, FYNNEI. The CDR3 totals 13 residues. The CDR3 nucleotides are TGTGCCAGCAAGCGGGAGGGTAATACGGAGCAGTTCTTC. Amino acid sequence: CASKREGNTEQFF. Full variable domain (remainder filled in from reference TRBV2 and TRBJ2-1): EPEVTQTPSHQVTQMGQEVILRCVPISNHLYFYWYRQILGQKVEFLVSFYNNEISEKSEIFDDQFSVERPDGSNFTLKIRSTKLEDSAMYFCASKREGNTEQFFGPGTRLTVL.

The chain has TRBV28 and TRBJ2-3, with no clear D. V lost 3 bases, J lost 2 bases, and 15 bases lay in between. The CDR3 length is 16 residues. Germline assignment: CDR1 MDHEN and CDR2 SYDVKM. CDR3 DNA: TGTGCCAGCAGTTTGGCCGGGTCTCCGTCCACAGATACGCAGTATTTT. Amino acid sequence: CASSLAGSPSTDTQYF.

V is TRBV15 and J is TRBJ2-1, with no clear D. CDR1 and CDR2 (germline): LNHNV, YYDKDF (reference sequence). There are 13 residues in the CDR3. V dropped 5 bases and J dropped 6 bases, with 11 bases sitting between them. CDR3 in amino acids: CATSPPSLNEQFF. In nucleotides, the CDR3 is TGTGCCACCAGCCCCCCTAGTCTCAATGAGCAGTTCTTC.

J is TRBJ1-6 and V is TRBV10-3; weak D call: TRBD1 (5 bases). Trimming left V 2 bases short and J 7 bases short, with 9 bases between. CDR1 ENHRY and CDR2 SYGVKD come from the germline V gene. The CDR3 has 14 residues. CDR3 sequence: CAISEQGLNSPLHF. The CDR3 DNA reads TGTGCCATCAGTGAGCAGGGCTTGAATTCACCCCTCCACTTT.

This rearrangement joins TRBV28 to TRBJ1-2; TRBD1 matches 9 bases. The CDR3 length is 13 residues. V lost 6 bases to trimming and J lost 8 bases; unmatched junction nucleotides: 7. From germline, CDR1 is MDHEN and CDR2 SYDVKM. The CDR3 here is CASSSQGARGYTF. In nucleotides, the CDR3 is TGTGCCAGCAGCTCACAGGGGGCGCGAGGCTACACCTTC.